This TCR beta chain was sequenced for a study of T cells in Graves' hyperthyroidism and ophthalmopathy (dated by TCRdb to between 2018 and 2021). About the full investigation: TCR V-J signatures able to tell the groups apart were searched for in a discovery cohort of 90 to 100 patients, of whom approximately 40 had Graves' ophthalmopathy and more than 55 had stable Graves' hyperthyroidism. Prospective prediction of ophthalmopathy was tested in an independent validation cohort consisting of roughly 20 hyperthyroidism patients and some 15 patients who later progressed to ophthalmopathy. For training and testing, the 80 to 100 patients in the discovery cohort were randomly divided in a 7:3 ratio. The study also compared thyroid tissue and blood T-cell repertoires from about 6 Graves' hyperthyroidism patients. After blood sampling, hyperthyroidism patients were treated with methimazole at a starting dose of 30 mg daily, and ophthalmopathy patients were treated with high-dose intravenous methylprednisolone. The paper reports TCR Vbeta CDR3 sequencing of 130 to 150 peripheral blood samples: 40 to 45 ophthalmopathy, under 80 hyperthyroidism and around 17 progressor patients. The paper's findings and limits, for the study overall: In cross-validation, a model built on a 13 V-J signature told ophthalmopathy apart from stable hyperthyroidism with approximately 90% sensitivity and 81% to 82% specificity, and in testing the same model reached 80%/75%. During validation, the model predicted progression to ophthalmopathy a median of around 7 months ahead of onset, with around 71% sensitivity and less than 85% specificity. Most expanded thyroid clonotypes (frequency above 0.001) were also detected in blood, suggesting blood repertoires may reflect thyroid immune responses. Sample size was not statistically predetermined, and blinding of investigators to group allocation was not performed.

A patient counted as having stable Graves' hyperthyroidism if no progression to ophthalmopathy occurred over 18 months of follow-up. Hyperthyroidism patients were newly diagnosed, with disease duration under 2 months, and aged 18 to 65 years. The study excluded patients with uncontrolled infections, other autoimmune diseases, pregnancy or lactation. Diagnoses were established on the basis of clinical symptoms, serum thyroxine and TRAb, thyroid ultrasound, and orbital computed tomography. Total RNA was extracted with Trizol reagent, and quality was checked on an Agilent 2100 Bioanalyzer. This clonotype has ten or more counts. No cognate antigen has been identified for it. Base qualities are not provided; no much larger clone lies one nucleotide away. The CDR3, cysteine through phenylalanine, is 16 amino acids long. Here the CDR3 DNA is all that survives: 48 bases in frame from base 1. V ends up 6 bases short and J 1 base short, with an unmatched junction base count of 5. In the germline V gene, CDR1 corresponds to SNHLY and CDR2 to FYNNEI.

The TCR beta CDR3 regions were amplified from the RNA transcripts. A first-round RT-PCR of the TCR CDR3 used the HTBI primer set with the Qiagen OneStep RT-PCR kit. A second multiplex PCR round built the libraries, followed by size selection and purification. The libraries were sequenced on an Illumina HiSeq2000 using paired-end 100 bp reads. In the original analysis: SOAPnuke was used to process the raw data, with reads discarded if the reads contained adapters or uncalled bases, had a mean Phred below 15, or lacked an exact constant-primer or identifier match. High-quality paired reads were merged using COPE v1.2.5, and each unique nucleotide sequence was defined as a clonotype. Clonotypes were aligned to IMGT TRBV, TRBD and TRBJ reference segments using MiTCR v1.1. The analysis included only V-J combinations with a frequency above 0.0001, which together covered around 99% of the repertoires. The TCS score was defined as F50 (clonal expansion) divided by E x V (chaos), with BLOSUM62-based TCRdist calculated between CDR3 peptides within each V-J. Welch's t-statistics and random forest reduced roughly 500 V-J features to some 14, which were used in a naive Bayes classifier (R e1071). Thyroid-blood repertoire similarity was quantified with the Morisita-Horn index. The public reads were run again by TCRdb, first through fastp at Q25 and then through MiXCR, and only productive beta chains were kept. Each record represents a unique CDR3 protein, reported with the most common genes and DNA among its rows. The V and J calls shown here were made by TCRdb, not taken from the authors' results. The sample table holds about 540,000 distinct CDR3 sequences, of which more than 45% were seen once. The ten largest clones take up around 7.7% of the sample.

The chain links TRBV2 with TRBJ1-6, with 8 middle bases fitting TRBD1. The receptor comes from a woman aged 18-29 years with Graves' hyperthyroidism. What was sequenced was peripheral blood or thyroid tissue (not recorded which). The nucleotide sequence reads as follows: TGTGCCAGCAGCATGGACAGGGAATCCTATAATTCACCCCTCCACTTT. The encoded protein is CASSMDRESYNSPLHF.